This TCR beta chain was identified during a study of T cell responses to AZD1222 COVID-19 vaccine. After removal of 6 bases from V and 2 bases from J, the junction contained 3 bases not matched to a gene. CDR1 is LNHDA and CDR2 is SQIVND in the germline V gene (reference sequence). The CDR3 loop spans 13 amino acids. Sequencing used immunoSEQ multiplex PCR; TCRdb keeps in-frame clones, though not all of them. This table has some 110,000 clones, about 89% appearing once. V and J are TRBV19 and TRBJ1-2; 7 bases align to TRBD1. This receptor was taken from an adult who received the MenACWY meningococcal vaccine as a control. Material: peripheral blood, obtained 28 days after the second dose of the MenACWY control vaccine. CDR3 sequence: CASRRRGNYGYTF. Written as DNA, the CDR3 is TGTGCCAGTAGGCGCAGGGGGAACTATGGCTACACCTTC.